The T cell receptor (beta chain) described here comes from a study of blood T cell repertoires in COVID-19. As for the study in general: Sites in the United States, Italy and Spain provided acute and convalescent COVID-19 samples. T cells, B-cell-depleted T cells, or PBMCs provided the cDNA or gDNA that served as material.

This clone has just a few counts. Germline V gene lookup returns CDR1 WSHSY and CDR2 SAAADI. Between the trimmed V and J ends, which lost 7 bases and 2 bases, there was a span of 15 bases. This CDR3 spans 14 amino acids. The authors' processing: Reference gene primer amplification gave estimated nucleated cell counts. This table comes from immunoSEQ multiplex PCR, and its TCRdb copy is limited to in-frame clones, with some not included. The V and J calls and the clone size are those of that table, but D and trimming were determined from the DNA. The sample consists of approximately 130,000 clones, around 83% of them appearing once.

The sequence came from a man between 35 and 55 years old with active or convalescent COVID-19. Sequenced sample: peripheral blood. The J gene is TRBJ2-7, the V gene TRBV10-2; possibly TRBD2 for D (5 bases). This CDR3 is CASTLGSGPYEQYF. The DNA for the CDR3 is TGCGCCAGCACTTTGGGGAGTGGGCCCTACGAGCAGTACTTC.